Reported below is one T cell receptor beta chain. Its antigen is not known. This sample was included in a study of PD-1 blockade in classical Hodgkin lymphoma. In the study overall: Patients were dosed intravenously with nivolumab at 3 mg/kg every 2 weeks.

The V gene's germline CDR1 is SGHRS and CDR2 YFSETQ. V trimming: 6 bases; J trimming: 4 bases; junction bases outside the gene matches: 7. There are 14 residues in the CDR3. This table comes from immunoSEQ multiplex PCR, and its TCRdb copy is limited to in-frame clones, with some not included. The table includes tens of thousands of clones, 80% detected once. There was relapse after autologous stem cell transplantation in every patient, and there was variation in brentuximab vedotin exposure. General study results and limits: Healthy donors were reported to have higher baseline TCR diversity than newly diagnosed patients. Lower baseline TCR diversity marked trial partial responders and progressors.

The specimen was peripheral blood mononuclear cells (PBMCs), collected before the second cycle of nivolumab. V and J are TRBV5-1 and TRBJ2-5, with 9 bases aligning to TRBD2. The clonotype was recovered from a human donor with classical Hodgkin lymphoma. The CDR3: CASTAGGPAETQYF. For the CDR3, the DNA is TGCGCCAGCACGGCGGGGGGGCCGGCAGAGACCCAGTACTTC.